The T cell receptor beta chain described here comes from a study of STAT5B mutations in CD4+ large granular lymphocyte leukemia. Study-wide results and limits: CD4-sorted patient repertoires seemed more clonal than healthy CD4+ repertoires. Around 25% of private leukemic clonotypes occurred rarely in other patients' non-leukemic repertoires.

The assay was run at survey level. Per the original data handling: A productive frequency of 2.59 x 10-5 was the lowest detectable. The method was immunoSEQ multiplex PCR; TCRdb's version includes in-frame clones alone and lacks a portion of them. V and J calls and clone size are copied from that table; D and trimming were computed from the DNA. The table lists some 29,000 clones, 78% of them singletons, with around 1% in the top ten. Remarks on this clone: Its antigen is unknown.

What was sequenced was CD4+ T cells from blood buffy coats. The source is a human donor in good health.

The CDR3 DNA reads as TGTGCCAGCAGCCAAGGGATGGCTGGCACGCAAGAGACCCAGTACTTC. As protein: CASSQGMAGTQETQYF. The chain joins TRBV4-2 to TRBJ2-5; D unclear. Trimming shortened V by 1 base and J by 2 bases, and 14 bases separated the two germline ends. CDR3 length: 16 amino acids. The V gene's germline CDR1 is LGHNA and CDR2 YNFKEQ.